This TCR beta chain was recovered during a study of cytomegalovirus exposure and HLA in healthy donors. V was clipped by 5 bases and J by 2 bases; unmatched bases: 3. CDR1 is LNHDA and CDR2 is SQIVND in the germline V gene (reference sequence). This CDR3 contains 14 residues. The PCR ran on 60 Vbeta and 13 Jbeta primers. Here immunoSEQ multiplex PCR was the method, and the copy in TCRdb shows in-frame clones only, minus some. The sample has around 190,000 clones, about 77% seen once. This clonotype was obtained from a woman between 25 and 40 years old in good health and CMV-seronegative. The sequenced material came from PBMCs. The rearrangement joins TRBV19 to TRBJ2-1; TRBD1 aligns across 7 bases. The CDR3 here is CASSPGTAYNEQFF. The CDR3 nucleotides read TGTGCCAGTAGTCCGGGGACAGCCTACAATGAGCAGTTCTTC.